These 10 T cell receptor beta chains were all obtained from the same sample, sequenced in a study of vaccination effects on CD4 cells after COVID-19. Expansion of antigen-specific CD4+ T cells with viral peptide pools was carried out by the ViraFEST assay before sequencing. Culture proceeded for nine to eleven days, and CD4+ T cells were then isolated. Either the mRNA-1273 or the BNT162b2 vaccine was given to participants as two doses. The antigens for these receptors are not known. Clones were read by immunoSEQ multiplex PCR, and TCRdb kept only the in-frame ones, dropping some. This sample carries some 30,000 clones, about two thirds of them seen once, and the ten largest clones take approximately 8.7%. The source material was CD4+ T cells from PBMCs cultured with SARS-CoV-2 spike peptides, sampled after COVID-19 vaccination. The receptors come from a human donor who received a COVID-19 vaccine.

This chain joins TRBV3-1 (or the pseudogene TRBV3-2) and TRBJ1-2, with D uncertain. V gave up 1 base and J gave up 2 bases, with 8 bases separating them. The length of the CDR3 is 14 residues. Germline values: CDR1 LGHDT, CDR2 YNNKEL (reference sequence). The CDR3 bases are TGTGCCAGCAGCCAAGTTGATTTAAACTATGGCTACACCTTC. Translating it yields CASSQVDLNYGYTF.

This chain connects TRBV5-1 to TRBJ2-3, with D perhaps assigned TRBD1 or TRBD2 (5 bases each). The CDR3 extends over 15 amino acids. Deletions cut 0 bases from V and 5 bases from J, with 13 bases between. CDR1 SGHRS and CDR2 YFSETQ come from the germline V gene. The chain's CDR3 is CASSLGDRVGDTQYF. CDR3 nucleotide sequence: TGCGCCAGCAGCTTGGGGGACCGCGTGGGAGATACGCAGTATTTT.

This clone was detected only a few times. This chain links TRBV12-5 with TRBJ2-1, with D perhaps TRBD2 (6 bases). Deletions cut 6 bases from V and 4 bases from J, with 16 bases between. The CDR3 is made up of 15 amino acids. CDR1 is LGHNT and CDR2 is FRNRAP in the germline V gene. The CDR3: CASGMTRGPYNEQFF. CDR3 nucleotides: TGTGCTAGTGGCATGACTAGAGGCCCATACAATGAGCAGTTCTTC.

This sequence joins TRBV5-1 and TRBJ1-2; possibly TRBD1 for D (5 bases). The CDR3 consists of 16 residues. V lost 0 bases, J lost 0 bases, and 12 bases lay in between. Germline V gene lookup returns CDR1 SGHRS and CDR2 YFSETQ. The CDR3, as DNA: TGCGCCAGCAGCTTGGGGAATGACAGAACTAACTATGGCTACACCTTC. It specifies CASSLGNDRTNYGYTF.

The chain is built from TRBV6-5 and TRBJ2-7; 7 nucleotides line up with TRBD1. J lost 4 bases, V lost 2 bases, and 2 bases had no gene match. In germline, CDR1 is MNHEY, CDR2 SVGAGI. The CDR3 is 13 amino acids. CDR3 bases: TGTGCCAGCAGTTACACGGGACAGTACGAGCAGTACTTC. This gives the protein CASSYTGQYEQYF.

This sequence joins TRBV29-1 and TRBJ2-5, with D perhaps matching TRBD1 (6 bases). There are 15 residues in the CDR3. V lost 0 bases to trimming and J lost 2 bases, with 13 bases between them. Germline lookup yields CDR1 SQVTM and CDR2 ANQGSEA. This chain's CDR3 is CSVEEASGQQETQYF. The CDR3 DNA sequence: TGCAGCGTTGAAGAAGCTTCTGGACAGCAAGAGACCCAGTACTTC.

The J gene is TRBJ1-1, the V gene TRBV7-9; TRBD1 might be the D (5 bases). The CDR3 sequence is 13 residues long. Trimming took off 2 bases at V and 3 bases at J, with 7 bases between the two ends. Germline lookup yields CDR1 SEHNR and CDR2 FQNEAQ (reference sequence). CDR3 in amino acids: CASSLRGYTEAFF. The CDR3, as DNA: TGTGCCAGCAGCTTACGGGGCTACACTGAAGCTTTCTTT.

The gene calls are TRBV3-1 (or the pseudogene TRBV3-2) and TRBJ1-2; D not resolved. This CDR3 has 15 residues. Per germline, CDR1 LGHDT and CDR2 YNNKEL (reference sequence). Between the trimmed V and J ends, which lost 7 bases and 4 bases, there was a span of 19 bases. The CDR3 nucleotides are TGTGCCAGCAACCCAGGACCAATTAAAGGCTATGGCTACACCTTC. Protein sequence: CASNPGPIKGYGYTF.

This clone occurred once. In nucleotides, the CDR3 is TGCAGCGTTGAAGATCTAAGCGAAAGCTCCTACAATGAGCAGTTCTTC. This sequence encodes CSVEDLSESSYNEQFF. The rearrangement links TRBV29-1 to TRBJ2-1, with D unclear. Germline CDR1 SQVTM, CDR2 ANQGSEA. CDR3 size: 16 residues. The V gene lost 0 bases and the J gene lost 0 bases, with 12 bases spanning the gap.

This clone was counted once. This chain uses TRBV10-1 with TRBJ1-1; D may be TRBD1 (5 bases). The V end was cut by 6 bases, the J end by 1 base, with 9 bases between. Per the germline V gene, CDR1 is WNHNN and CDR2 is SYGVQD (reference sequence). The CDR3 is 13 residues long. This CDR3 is CASRVRANTEAFF. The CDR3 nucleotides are TGCGCCAGCAGGGTCAGGGCGAACACTGAAGCTTTCTTT.